Following are 26 T cell receptor beta chains from one sample sequenced in a study of blood T cell repertoires in COVID-19. Sequencing was performed with immunoSEQ multiplex PCR; in TCRdb, only in-frame clones are kept and a portion is missing. The top ten hold about 7% of the sample, which has about 82,000 clones, roughly 86% seen once. Sequencing input: peripheral blood. Receptor source: a man between 50 and 59 years old with active or convalescent COVID-19.

The chain links TRBV30 to TRBJ1-4; tentative D call: TRBD1 (5 bases). The CDR3 loop spans 12 amino acids. V was cut by 0 bases and J by 8 bases, with 7 bases left in between. The germline gives CDR1 GTSNPN, CDR2 SVGIG (reference sequence). CDR3 sequence (DNA): TGTGCCTGGAGTGTAAAGGGGGAAAAACTGTTTTTT. Protein product: CAWSVKGEKLFF.

This chain joins TRBV2 and TRBJ1-5, with D possibly TRBD1 on 5 matching bases. This CDR3 has 14 residues. Deletions cut 6 bases from V and 7 bases from J, with 16 bases between. Germline lookup yields CDR1 SNHLY and CDR2 FYNNEI. The CDR3, as DNA: TGTGCCAGCAGCTTCTTGGACAAGAGGCAGCCCCAGCATTTT. This sequence encodes CASSFLDKRQPQHF.

The rearrangement links TRBV6-4 to TRBJ2-1; 7 bases are a match to TRBD1. Germline V gene sequence: CDR1 MRHNA, CDR2 SNTAGT. Unmatched junction bases numbered 8, after V lost 3 bases and J lost 6 bases. This CDR3 is built from 15 residues. CDR3 DNA: TGTGCCAGCAGTGAAGAACAGGGGTTGGGCAATGAGCAGTTCTTC. Translation: CASSEEQGLGNEQFF.

CDR3 in amino acids: CASSAAGANNEQFF. The DNA of the CDR3 is TGCGCCAGCAGTGCAGCGGGGGCTAACAATGAGCAGTTCTTC. The chain joins TRBV10-2 to TRBJ2-1; 8 bases are shared with TRBD2. The CDR3 spans 14 residues. In germline, CDR1 is WSHSY, CDR2 SAAADI. V lost 4 bases to trimming and J lost 5 bases; unmatched junction nucleotides: 4.

The V and J genes are TRBV5-5 and TRBJ1-5; D is unresolved. With 0 bases removed from V and 5 bases from J, the gap between germline ends came to 9 bases. The CDR3 loop spans 14 amino acids. The germline V gene has CDR1 SGHKS and CDR2 YYEKEE (reference sequence). The CDR3 is CASSLGQLYQPQHF. The CDR3 bases are TGTGCCAGCAGCTTGGGTCAGTTATATCAGCCCCAGCATTTT.

This clone has just a few counts. The same CDR3 can be traced to other DNA sequences in this sample. The chain uses TRBV5-1 and TRBJ2-5; TRBD1 matches 12 bases. The germline V gene encodes CDR1 SGHRS and CDR2 YFSETQ. With 4 bases clipped from V and 0 bases from J, the junction kept 4 bases outside the gene matches. CDR3 length: 16 residues. The CDR3 spells CASSGGTGGYQETQYF. The CDR3 bases are TGCGCCAGCAGCGGGGGGACAGGGGGCTACCAAGAGACCCAGTACTTC.

CDR3 amino acids: CAWRGARSPLHF. CDR3 DNA: TGTGCCTGGAGGGGGGCACGGTCACCCCTCCACTTT. The chain links TRBV30 to TRBJ1-6, with D possibly TRBD1 on 6 matching bases. The V end lost 3 bases, the J end lost 10 bases, and 10 bases lay between the germline ends. Germline CDR1 reads GTSNPN; CDR2 reads SVGIG (reference sequence). The CDR3 contains 12 residues. The complete variable domain, with remaining parts taken from reference TRBV30 and TRBJ1-6, reads SQTIHQWPATLVQPVGSPLSLECTVEGTSNPNLYWYRQAAGRGLQLLFYSVGIGQISSEVPQNLSASRPQDRQFILSSKKLLLSDSGFYLCAWRGARSPLHFGNGTRLTVT.

The chain carries TRBV28 and TRBJ1-2; 7 positions match TRBD1. CDR1 and CDR2 from the germline V gene are MDHEN and SYDVKM. V gave up 5 bases and J gave up 4 bases; unmatched junction bases: 10. The CDR3 has 15 residues. CDR3 sequence reads: CASSTTGVVSYGYTF. In nucleotides, the CDR3 is TGTGCCAGCAGTACCACAGGGGTGGTTAGCTATGGCTACACCTTC.

The V gene is TRBV24-1, the J gene TRBJ2-5, with TRBD1 matching over 8 bases. Trimming at V came to 4 bases and at J to 5 bases, leaving 5 bases not matched to a gene. The CDR3 consists of 14 residues. Per the germline V gene, CDR1 is KGHDR and CDR2 is SFDVKD. CDR3 region: CATSDSRGLETQYF. The CDR3 DNA is TGTGCCACCAGTGACAGCAGGGGGCTGGAGACCCAGTACTTC.

Written as DNA, the CDR3 is TGTGCCAGCAGTTACTCGGGGACACTGAACACTGAAGCTTTCTTT. This translates into CASSYSGTLNTEAFF. V usage is TRBV6-5 and J usage is TRBJ1-1; the D gene is possibly TRBD1 (6 bases). Germline V gene data show CDR1 as MNHEY and CDR2 as SVGAGI. V lost 0 bases and J 0 bases, leaving 8 bases between the germline ends. CDR3 length: 15 amino acids.

V is TRBV6-1 and J is TRBJ2-5, with 10 bases lining up with TRBD2. The CDR3 is made up of 18 amino acids. Germline V CDR1 and CDR2: MNHNS, SASEGT. The trim removed 3 bases at V and 5 bases at J, leaving 15 bases unmatched. For the CDR3, the DNA is TGTGCCAGCAGTGAGCAAGCAGCGGGGGGGCCATTTCTTGAGACCCAGTACTTC. Amino acids: CASSEQAAGGPFLETQYF.

V is TRBV11-2 and J is TRBJ2-2, with D possibly being TRBD1 (6 bases). CDR1 SGHAT and CDR2 FQNNGV come from the germline V gene. This CDR3 spans 15 amino acids. V lost 1 base and J 0 bases, leaving 6 bases between the germline ends. The CDR3 DNA reads as TGTGCCAGCAGCTTAGGGACAGCGAACACCGGGGAGCTGTTTTTT. This sequence encodes CASSLGTANTGELFF.

The chain uses TRBV5-1 and TRBJ2-2; D is ambiguous. V was shortened by 5 bases and J by 0 bases, with 5 bases between the two germline ends. Germline CDR1 reads SGHRS; CDR2 reads YFSETQ. This CDR3 comprises 13 residues. The CDR3 loop reads CASSSANTGELFF. CDR3 nucleotides: TGCGCCAGCAGTTCAGCGAACACCGGGGAGCTGTTTTTT.

The chain employs TRBV13 and TRBJ2-1; no firm D call. CDR3 size: 12 residues. CDR1 is PRHDT and CDR2 is FYEKMQ in the germline V gene (reference sequence). Trimming pared 0 bases from V and 9 bases from J, leaving 6 bases between. CDR3 amino acids: CASSLGRIEQFF. DNA for the CDR3: TGTGCCAGCAGCTTAGGGAGAATTGAGCAGTTCTTC.

The genes are TRBV28 and TRBJ1-1; tentatively, D is TRBD1 (5 bases). V lost 3 bases and J lost 8, with 10 bases in between. Germline V gives CDR1 MDHEN, CDR2 SYDVKM. This CDR3 spans 12 amino acids. The CDR3 region is CASSLQGAEAFF. In nucleotides, the CDR3 is TGTGCCAGCAGTTTGCAGGGTGCAGAAGCTTTCTTT.

The V and J genes are TRBV28 and TRBJ1-1; no firm D call. Deletions cut 2 bases from V and 5 bases from J, with 12 bases between. CDR3 size: 14 residues. Germline V gives CDR1 MDHEN, CDR2 SYDVKM. The CDR3 region has the DNA TGTGCCAGCAGTTTACATACCCCACAGACTGAAGCTTTCTTT. Translated, it gives CASSLHTPQTEAFF.

The chain employs TRBV2 and TRBJ2-2, with 9 bases identical to TRBD2. V dropped 3 bases and J dropped 7; count of bases not matched to a gene: 6. CDR3 length: 15 residues. Germline V lookup: CDR1 SNHLY, CDR2 FYNNEI. The CDR3 loop reads CASSERRGGGGELFF. As DNA, the CDR3 is TGTGCCAGCAGTGAGCGGCGGGGGGGCGGCGGGGAGCTGTTTTTT. Filled out from reference TRBV2 and TRBJ2-2, the complete variable domain reads EPEVTQTPSHQVTQMGQEVILRCVPISNHLYFYWYRQILGQKVEFLVSFYNNEISEKSEIFDDQFSVERPDGSNFTLKIRSTKLEDSAMYFCASSERRGGGGELFFGEGSRLTVL.

The CDR3 coding sequence is TGCGCCAGCAGCCAAGTGCGGGGGAGCACAGATACGCAGTATTTT. Translation gives CASSQVRGSTDTQYF. J is TRBJ2-3 and V is TRBV4-3; 7 positions match TRBD2. CDR1 is LGHNA and CDR2 is YSLEER in the germline V gene. With 1 base clipped from V and 0 bases from J, the junction kept 1 base outside the gene matches. There are 15 residues in the CDR3.

This clone was observed a few times. The chain links TRBV6-2 or TRBV6-3 to TRBJ2-1, with D perhaps TRBD2 (6 bases). From germline, CDR1 is MNHEY and CDR2 SVGEGT. V lost 5 bases and J lost 12, with 14 bases in between. CDR3 length: 12 amino acids. This CDR3 reads CASSKEGSGQFF. The DNA of the CDR3 is TGTGCCAGCAGTAAGGAGGGCTCTGGGCAGTTCTTC.

The chain uses TRBV5-1 and TRBJ1-3; tentatively, D is TRBD1 (6 bases). With 4 bases removed from V and 2 bases from J, the gap between germline ends came to 13 bases. Germline-derived CDR1 and CDR2 are SGHRS and YFSETQ. The CDR3 sequence is 15 residues long. CDR3: CASSPGAGAGNTIYF. The CDR3 nucleotides are TGCGCCAGCAGCCCCGGCGCAGGGGCTGGAAACACCATATATTTT.

The chain carries TRBV7-9 and TRBJ1-6; D is undetermined. Trimming shortened V by 5 bases and J by 10 bases, and 12 bases separated the two germline ends. The CDR3 length is 13 residues. In germline, CDR1 is SEHNR, CDR2 FQNEAQ (reference sequence). The chain's CDR3 is CASSREGNSPLHF. The CDR3 nucleotides are TGTGCCAGCAGCCGGGAAGGGAACTCACCCCTCCACTTT. The whole variable domain, remainder taken from reference TRBV7-9 and TRBJ1-6, is DTGVSQNPRHKITKRGQNVTFRCDPISEHNRLYWYRQTLGQGPEFLTYFQNEAQLEKSRLLSDRFSAERPKGSFSTLEIQRTEQGDSAMYLCASSREGNSPLHFGNGTRLTVT.

In its sample, this clone was seen a few times. The rearrangement uses TRBV28 and TRBJ1-1, with a tentative D call TRBD1 (5 bases). Germline lookup yields CDR1 MDHEN and CDR2 SYDVKM. V shed 3 bases and J shed 2 bases, with 13 bases lying between them. This CDR3 spans 15 amino acids. The CDR3, as DNA: TGTGCCAGCAGTTTGGGGGGGGTTTTAAACACTGAAGCTTTCTTT. This translates into CASSLGGVLNTEAFF.

The chain links TRBV11-2 to TRBJ1-5, with D possibly being TRBD1 (6 bases). V was trimmed by 5 bases and J by 6 bases, leaving 14 bases between them. Germline V lookup: CDR1 SGHAT, CDR2 FQNNGV. The CDR3 runs to 14 residues. CDR3 DNA sequence: TGTGCCAGCAGCCAGGGGACGGGATCTCAGCCCCAGCATTTT. Translated, it gives CASSQGTGSQPQHF.

J is TRBJ1-5 and V is TRBV6-2 or TRBV6-3, with 8 bases that match TRBD1. CDR1 and CDR2 (germline): MNHEY, SVGEGT. Losses at the gene ends were 6 bases for V and 0 bases for J; bases not matched to a gene: 4. There are 15 residues in the CDR3. The CDR3 here is CASSLGQDSNQPQHF. In DNA form, the CDR3 reads TGTGCCAGCAGCTTGGGACAGGATAGCAATCAGCCCCAGCATTTT.

V usage is TRBV6-6 and J usage is TRBJ2-7; 8 positions agree with TRBD2. The trim removed 8 bases at V and 3 bases at J, leaving 6 bases unmatched. Germline V gene data show CDR1 as MNHNY and CDR2 as SVGAGI (reference sequence). This CDR3 has 13 residues. The CDR3 protein is CASSPGGRYEQYV. The CDR3 DNA is TGTGCCAGCTCACCGGGGGGGCGCTACGAGCAGTACGTC.

This clone was counted once. The genes are TRBV7-2 and TRBJ2-3, with TRBD2 matching over 9 bases. V lost 5 bases to trimming and J lost 0 bases; unmatched junction nucleotides: 12. Germline-derived CDR1 and CDR2 are SGHTA and FQGNSA. The CDR3 length is 18 residues. CDR3 DNA sequence: TGTGCCAGCAGCGCAAGTAGCGGGGGTTCGGCAAGCACAGATACGCAGTATTTT. This codes for CASSASSGGSASTDTQYF.